This entry lists 19 T cell receptor beta chains sequenced from one sample in a study of cytotoxic CD8 clonotypes in ibrutinib-treated CLL. Sequencing was performed with immunoSEQ multiplex PCR; in TCRdb, only in-frame clones are kept and a portion is missing. This table has under 150,000 clones, 75% to 95% appearing once. This sample comprised PBMCs, obtained after 12 months of ibrutinib treatment. Receptors were obtained from a human donor with chronic lymphocytic leukemia.

V usage is TRBV27 and J usage is TRBJ2-3; possible D gene TRBD2, 5 bases. The CDR3 sequence is 15 residues long. The V gene's germline CDR1 is MNHEY and CDR2 SMNVEV (reference sequence). The V and J ends lost 7 bases and 2 bases respectively, with 16 bases between them. DNA of the CDR3: TGTGCCAGCAAACCGGGATTCACACCCACAGATACGCAGTATTTT. Its translation: CASKPGFTPTDTQYF.

This clone was detected only once. The rearrangement uses TRBV19 and TRBJ1-4; unclear D gene. CDR3 size: 14 residues. Germline CDR1 LNHDA, CDR2 SQIVND (reference sequence). V gave up 3 bases and J gave up 4 bases, with 9 bases separating them. The CDR3 DNA reads TGTGCCAGTAGTATTATGGGCCTTAATGAAAAACTGTTTTTT. This gives the protein CASSIMGLNEKLFF.

V usage is TRBV6-5 and J usage is TRBJ2-1; 7 bases are shared with TRBD1. V shed 3 bases, J shed 5 bases, and the junction held 1 base outside the gene matches. The CDR3 is 13 residues long. Germline V gene lookup returns CDR1 MNHEY and CDR2 SVGAGI. The CDR3 loop is CASSYDRDNEQFF. CDR3 in DNA: TGTGCCAGCAGTTATGACAGGGACAATGAGCAGTTCTTC.

The chain uses TRBV10-2 and TRBJ2-3, with 11 bases lining up with TRBD2. The CDR3 length is 15 residues. The J segment lost 2 bases and the V segment lost 10 bases, leaving 8 bases of the junction unmatched. Germline V gives CDR1 WSHSY, CDR2 SAAADI. The CDR3 DNA reads as TGCGCCACCTTACCTAGCGGGGGGACCACAGATACGCAGTATTTT. Protein product: CATLPSGGTTDTQYF.

CDR3 amino acids: CASSVGQGGFNEQYF. The CDR3 DNA follows: TGTGCCAGCAGCGTGGGACAGGGAGGGTTCAACGAGCAGTACTTC. V gene TRBV9 combines with J gene TRBJ2-7, with 9 bases identical to TRBD1. Germline loops: CDR1 SGDLS, CDR2 YYNGEE. CDR3 size: 15 residues. The V segment lost 2 bases and the J segment 5 bases; nucleotides outside the gene matches: 8.

V gene TRBV9 combines with J gene TRBJ1-2, with D perhaps matching TRBD1 (5 bases). The CDR3 totals 18 residues. Trimming stripped 4 bases from V and 1 base from J, with 23 bases between. Germline V gives CDR1 SGDLS, CDR2 YYNGEE. The CDR3 loop is CASSPWVGQGYSNYGYTF. CDR3 sequence (DNA): TGTGCCAGCAGCCCCTGGGTGGGTCAGGGATATAGTAACTATGGCTACACCTTC. Complete variable domain (other parts from reference TRBV9 and TRBJ1-2): DSGVTQTPKHLITATGQRVTLRCSPRSGDLSVYWYQQSLDQGLQFLIQYYNGEERAKGNILERFSAQQFPDLHSELNLSSLELGDSALYFCASSPWVGQGYSNYGYTFGSGTRLTVV.

The CDR3 reads CASGLDDTSEAFF. The DNA for the CDR3 is TGTGCTAGTGGTTTGGACGATACAAGTGAAGCTTTCTTT. The chain carries TRBV12-5 and TRBJ1-1; no definite D call. The CDR3 length is 13 residues. V shed 1 base and J shed 7 bases, with 10 bases lying between them. Per the germline V gene, CDR1 is LGHNT and CDR2 is FRNRAP.

The gene calls are TRBV2 and TRBJ1-2, with D possibly being TRBD1 (5 bases). The CDR3 is 14 residues long. Trimming pared 4 bases from V and 6 bases from J, leaving 15 bases between. Germline V gene data show CDR1 as SNHLY and CDR2 as FYNNEI. The CDR3 nucleotides read TGTGCCAGCAGTGTGAGCAGGGATGCTGATGGCTACACCTTC. This translates into CASSVSRDADGYTF. The variable domain in full, with the rest retrieved from reference TRBV2 and TRBJ1-2, is EPEVTQTPSHQVTQMGQEVILRCVPISNHLYFYWYRQILGQKVEFLVSFYNNEISEKSEIFDDQFSVERPDGSNFTLKIRSTKLEDSAMYFCASSVSRDADGYTFGSGTRLTVV.

The genes are TRBV29-1 and TRBJ2-5, with D unresolved. With 3 bases removed from V and 0 bases from J, the gap between germline ends came to 14 bases. The CDR3 has 15 residues. Per the germline V gene, CDR1 is SQVTM and CDR2 is ANQGSEA. The CDR3: CSVDSLTYYQETQYF. CDR3 sequence (DNA): TGCAGCGTTGACTCCCTAACATATTACCAAGAGACCCAGTACTTC.

The chain joins TRBV6-5 to TRBJ2-7; D remains unclear. Trimming took 0 bases from V and 3 from J, leaving 9 bases between them. From germline, CDR1 is MNHEY and CDR2 SVGAGI. The CDR3 has 14 residues. The CDR3 loop is CASSYSGGFYEQYF. DNA of the CDR3: TGTGCCAGCAGTTACTCCGGCGGATTCTACGAGCAGTACTTC.

The chain has TRBV2 and TRBJ1-2; unclear D gene. The V end lost 8 bases, the J end lost 8 bases, and 15 bases lay between the germline ends. The germline gives CDR1 SNHLY, CDR2 FYNNEI. The CDR3 spans 12 residues. The CDR3 reads CASVGQTWGYTF. In nucleotides, the CDR3 is TGTGCCAGCGTGGGCCAAACGTGGGGCTACACCTTC.

The genes are TRBV29-1 and TRBJ2-7, with D perhaps matching TRBD1 (6 bases). Germline V lookup: CDR1 SQVTM, CDR2 ANQGSEA. Between the trimmed V and J ends, which lost 6 bases and 6 bases, there was a span of 21 bases. This CDR3 is 14 amino acids long. CDR3 protein: CSVGHRDSGSEQYF. CDR3 sequence (DNA): TGCAGCGTAGGGCACAGGGATTCCGGCTCCGAGCAGTACTTC.

The J gene is TRBJ2-7, the V gene TRBV29-1; D unclear. This CDR3 comprises 12 residues. V gave up 4 bases and J gave up 3 bases, with 10 bases separating them. Germline V gene lookup returns CDR1 SQVTM and CDR2 ANQGSEA. CDR3 region: CSVVKENYEQYF. The CDR3 nucleotides read TGCAGCGTTGTCAAGGAAAACTACGAGCAGTACTTC.

The chain employs TRBV4-3 and TRBJ2-7; 10 nucleotides align to TRBD2. CDR1 is LGHNA, CDR2 YSLEER, per germline. The CDR3 runs 17 residues. After removal of 3 bases from V and 4 bases from J, the junction contained 12 bases not matched to a gene. CDR3 coding DNA: TGCGCCAGCAGCCAGTCGGTAGGGTCTAGCGGGAGTTACGAGCAGTACTTC. Its translation: CASSQSVGSSGSYEQYF.

The chain has TRBV19 and TRBJ1-1; D ambiguous. This CDR3 comprises 16 residues. CDR1 and CDR2 from the germline V gene are LNHDA and SQIVND (reference sequence). Trimming removed 2 bases from V and 1 base from J, with 14 bases in between. CDR3 nucleotide sequence: TGTGCCAGTAGTATAAAGACACAGCGATCGAACACTGAAGCTTTCTTT. This sequence encodes CASSIKTQRSNTEAFF.

The chain has TRBV27 and TRBJ2-7, with 10 bases that match TRBD1. This CDR3 contains 15 residues. The J segment lost 3 bases and the V segment lost 6 bases, leaving 8 bases of the junction unmatched. Germline CDR1 reads MNHEY; CDR2 reads SMNVEV (reference sequence). This CDR3 reads CASSPRGQGFYEQYF. Here the CDR3 DNA reads TGTGCCAGCAGCCCACGGGGACAGGGGTTCTACGAGCAGTACTTC.

The CDR3 sequence is CASSYMLNTEAFF. The CDR3 coding sequence is TGTGCCAGCAGTTACATGCTTAACACTGAAGCTTTCTTT. The J gene is TRBJ1-1, the V gene TRBV6-5; D remains ambiguous. V lost 2 bases, J lost 2 bases, and 6 bases lay in between. The CDR3 consists of 13 residues. Germline CDR1 reads MNHEY; CDR2 reads SVGAGI.

The chain is built from TRBV4-3 and TRBJ2-7; the D gene is possibly TRBD2 (5 bases). Germline loops: CDR1 LGHNA, CDR2 YSLEER. The CDR3 covers 15 residues. V lost 0 bases and J 5 bases, leaving 14 bases between the germline ends. The CDR3 region is CASSQDGGSRDEQYF. The CDR3 coding sequence is TGCGCCAGCAGCCAAGATGGAGGATCTCGCGACGAGCAGTACTTC.

The CDR3 DNA follows: TGTGCCAGCAGCTTAGGGATAACGAACACAGATACGCAGTATTTT. Protein sequence: CASSLGITNTDTQYF. This chain links TRBV7-9 with TRBJ2-3; D call uncertain. The V end was cut by 1 base, the J end by 2 bases, with 10 bases between. Germline-derived CDR1 and CDR2 are SEHNR and FQNEAQ (reference sequence). The CDR3 totals 15 residues.